A selection of T cell receptor beta chains follows, all from one sample in a study of immune evolution from preneoplasia to lung adenocarcinoma. Sequencing was performed with immunoSEQ multiplex PCR; in TCRdb, only in-frame clones are kept and a portion is missing. The data contain a few thousand clones, 48% of them seen just once; the ten biggest clones take up about 22%. Sequenced: FFPE normal lung tissue adjacent to the tumor. These receptors were obtained from a person in their fifties or sixties with lung adenocarcinoma. Each CDR3 is given with its conserved first and last residue. Fields, in order: J gene, V gene, CDR3 protein.

j_call: TRBJ1-2
v_call: TRBV30
cdr3_aa: CASNGQARGYTF

j_call: TRBJ2-5
v_call: TRBV7-2
cdr3_aa: CASSLGGRGMAETQYF

j_call: TRBJ2-3
v_call: TRBV9
cdr3_aa: CASSLRITDTQYF

j_call: TRBJ2-3
v_call: TRBV2
cdr3_aa: CASSEPDTQYF

j_call: TRBJ2-5
v_call: TRBV28
cdr3_aa: CASSLFEQALETQYF

j_call: TRBJ2-2
v_call: TRBV15
cdr3_aa: CATSRDRVTVTGELFF

j_call: TRBJ1-1
v_call: TRBV28
cdr3_aa: CASSPSLGETEAFF

j_call: TRBJ1-2
v_call: TRBV29-1
cdr3_aa: CSVGIRVENGYTF

j_call: TRBJ1-5
v_call: TRBV28
cdr3_aa: CASSLADRGLGQPQHF

j_call: TRBJ2-1
v_call: TRBV7-9
cdr3_aa: CASSLEGGHYNEQFF

j_call: TRBJ2-5
v_call: TRBV14
cdr3_aa: CASSQGPILFRPETQYF

j_call: TRBJ1-2
v_call: TRBV5-6
cdr3_aa: CASRRAGYGYTF

j_call: TRBJ2-7
v_call: TRBV2
cdr3_aa: CASRTGGSHEQYF

j_call: TRBJ1-1
v_call: TRBV30
cdr3_aa: CAWSAQGETEAFF

j_call: TRBJ2-3
v_call: TRBV4-1
cdr3_aa: CASSQGHAASGTQYF

j_call: TRBJ1-2
v_call: TRBV29-1
cdr3_aa: CSAVPPVGTGTYTF

j_call: TRBJ2-7
v_call: TRBV5-6
cdr3_aa: CASSLSTSLAGDEQYF

j_call: TRBJ2-3
v_call: TRBV19
cdr3_aa: CASKIATYSTDTQYF

j_call: TRBJ2-3
v_call: TRBV30
cdr3_aa: CAWSRGGAYTDTQYF

j_call: TRBJ1-2
v_call: TRBV29-1
cdr3_aa: CSVKLDRDMRGYTF

j_call: TRBJ2-7
v_call: TRBV19
cdr3_aa: CASSMVSGVYEQYF

j_call: TRBJ2-2
v_call: TRBV18
cdr3_aa: CASSLRQVITGELFF

j_call: TRBJ1-2
v_call: TRBV2
cdr3_aa: CASSPRDRDGYTF

j_call: TRBJ1-1
v_call: TRBV11-2
cdr3_aa: CASSQTDSVLEAFF

j_call: TRBJ1-3
v_call: TRBV7-8
cdr3_aa: CASSLTGSGNTIYF

j_call: TRBJ1-3
v_call: TRBV28
cdr3_aa: CASNQEMGGNTIYF

j_call: TRBJ2-1
v_call: TRBV2
cdr3_aa: CASSTGGGNEQFF

j_call: TRBJ2-7
v_call: TRBV11-2
cdr3_aa: CASSEGTGRTYEQYF

j_call: TRBJ2-3
v_call: TRBV6-5
cdr3_aa: CASSSRDTQYF

j_call: TRBJ2-5
v_call: TRBV19
cdr3_aa: CASSMGLETQYF

j_call: TRBJ2-1
v_call: TRBV4-1
cdr3_aa: CASSRQLAEAYNEQFF

j_call: TRBJ1-2
v_call: TRBV6-6
cdr3_aa: CASTRDRANYGYTF

j_call: TRBJ2-7
v_call: TRBV21-1
cdr3_aa: CASSKREYEQYF

j_call: TRBJ1-5
v_call: TRBV6-1
cdr3_aa: CASSERGLDQPQHF

j_call: TRBJ2-1
v_call: TRBV5-4
cdr3_aa: CASSLPNRGSNEQFF

j_call: TRBJ1-4
v_call: TRBV9
cdr3_aa: CASSPTGGPTNEKLFF

j_call: TRBJ1-5
v_call: TRBV6-5
cdr3_aa: CASSPGGGVYQPQHF

j_call: TRBJ2-7
v_call: TRBV28
cdr3_aa: CASSVDSAYEQYF

j_call: TRBJ2-2
v_call: TRBV6-5
cdr3_aa: CASSYKGAGELFF

j_call: TRBJ2-7
v_call: TRBV5-1
cdr3_aa: CASRPAVGTGYEQYF

j_call: TRBJ1-1
v_call: TRBV11-2
cdr3_aa: CASILGTGAGYTEAFF

j_call: TRBJ2-1
v_call: TRBV6-1
cdr3_aa: CASSEAQLAIQFF

j_call: TRBJ2-1
v_call: TRBV2
cdr3_aa: CASSAAGEQFF

j_call: TRBJ2-6
v_call: TRBV28
cdr3_aa: CASSFYKSSGANVLTF

j_call: TRBJ1-4
v_call: TRBV28
cdr3_aa: CASSLLSRAGGAEKLFF

j_call: TRBJ1-1
v_call: TRBV11-3
cdr3_aa: CASSAQGDTEAFF

j_call: TRBJ2-1
v_call: TRBV19
cdr3_aa: CASKEGSEQFF

j_call: TRBJ1-4
v_call: TRBV7-9
cdr3_aa: CASSWRGGLDEKLFF

j_call: TRBJ2-1
v_call: TRBV30
cdr3_aa: CAWSRLADTYNEQFF

j_call: TRBJ2-5
v_call: TRBV27
cdr3_aa: CASSSDIMGGETQYF

j_call: TRBJ1-2
v_call: TRBV29-1
cdr3_aa: CSVEKDRYTNYGYTF

j_call: TRBJ2-1
v_call: TRBV12-5
cdr3_aa: CASAHQGSPYNEQFF

j_call: TRBJ2-7
v_call: TRBV7-8
cdr3_aa: CASSLAGWDRVKAYEQYF

j_call: TRBJ2-3
v_call: TRBV9
cdr3_aa: CASSARGPDTQYF

j_call: TRBJ2-7
v_call: TRBV5-4
cdr3_aa: CASSLNGNPYEQYF

j_call: TRBJ2-2
v_call: TRBV25-1
cdr3_aa: CASSDPTARVNTGELFF

j_call: TRBJ1-1
v_call: TRBV4-1
cdr3_aa: CASSQPLVRLNTEAFF

j_call: TRBJ2-5
v_call: TRBV11-2
cdr3_aa: CASNPGAQETQYF

j_call: TRBJ2-7
v_call: TRBV4-1
cdr3_aa: CASSQEGAKQYF